This passage covers 20 T cell receptor beta chains from one sample sequenced in a study of CD8 T cells in Susac syndrome (dated by TCRdb to between 2018 and 2021). Library generation was performed with the immunoSEQ multiplex PCR assay. RNA was extracted with the RNeasy kit and about 0.5 to 1 ug was reverse transcribed using random hexamers. TCRdb reanalyzed the raw reads on its own, using fastp at Q25 for trimming and MiXCR for clone calling, and kept in-frame beta chains. Each record represents a unique CDR3 protein, reported with the most common genes and DNA among its rows. The sample data list roughly 150,000 distinct CDR3 sequences, and roughly 93% of these were observed just once. The ten top clones hold more than 0.11% of the sample. Material: CD4+ T cells from PBMCs. The receptor source for this set is a human donor in good health.

The chain uses TRBV6-1 and TRBJ2-3; D may be TRBD2 (6 bases). The V gene's germline CDR1 is MNHNS and CDR2 SASEGT. V dropped 7 bases and J dropped 2 bases, with 10 bases sitting between them. CDR3 size: 13 residues. DNA for the CDR3: TGTGCCAGCACCCCGCGGGACACAGATACGCAGTATTTT. Its protein is CASTPRDTDTQYF.

This clonotype was seen a handful of times. This chain links TRBV6-2 or TRBV6-3 with TRBJ2-5; D may be TRBD1 or TRBD2 (5 bases each). This CDR3 is built from 17 residues. Germline CDR1 and CDR2: MNHEY and SVGEGT. V was pared by 4 bases and J by 5 bases, with 23 bases between. CDR3 DNA sequence: TGTGCCAGCAGTTTCACCTCGGGGCGCGGCAGCGGTGAGACCCAGTACTTC. Its protein product is CASSFTSGRGSGETQYF.

The V call is TRBV24-1, the J call TRBJ2-3; 7 nucleotides align to TRBD1. Germline lookup yields CDR1 KGHDR and CDR2 SFDVKD. Trimming took 3 bases from V and 4 from J; bases not matched to a gene: 6. The CDR3 is 15 residues long. For the CDR3, the DNA is TGTGCCACCAGTGATCCCCGACAGGGACCAGATACGCAGTATTTT. Translation gives CATSDPRQGPDTQYF.

The chain joins TRBV12-3 or TRBV12-4 to TRBJ1-5; D unclear. This CDR3 contains 13 residues. With 9 bases removed from V and 1 base from J, the gap between germline ends came to 10 bases. The CDR3 sequence is CASRRGSNQPQHF. For the CDR3, the DNA is TGTGCCAGTCGACGGGGAAGCAATCAGCCCCAGCATTTT.

This chain links TRBV29-1 with TRBJ1-3; D ambiguous. Germline loops: CDR1 SQVTM, CDR2 ANQGSEA. This CDR3 comprises 13 residues. The V end was cut by 5 bases, the J end by 3 bases, with 11 bases between. In nucleotides, the CDR3 is TGCAGCGTTTCCGCGGTACTTGGAAACACCATATATTTT. Encoded protein: CSVSAVLGNTIYF.

In its sample, this clonotype was seen once. V is TRBV29-1 and J is TRBJ2-6; tentatively, D is TRBD1 or TRBD2 (6 bases each). Germline V lookup: CDR1 SQVTM, CDR2 ANQGSEA. The CDR3 consists of 14 residues. Trimming took off 7 bases at V and 1 base at J, with 11 bases between the two ends. CDR3 DNA: TGCAGCGCCGAGGGGGGTTCTGGGGCCAACGTCCTGACTTTC. This encodes CSAEGGSGANVLTF.

This chain links TRBV7-3 with TRBJ2-7; D might be TRBD2 (5 bases). The CDR3 sequence is 16 residues long. CDR1 is SGHTA, CDR2 FQGTGA, per germline. Trimming removed 1 base at V and 3 bases at J, with 16 bases between. The CDR3 bases are TGTGCCAGCAGCTTAAACTTGAAACCGACTAACTACGAGCAGTACTTC. This sequence encodes CASSLNLKPTNYEQYF.

The chain recombines TRBV18 with TRBJ1-6; D gene uncertain. The germline V and J ends were trimmed by 5 bases and 7 bases, with 6 bases remaining between them. This CDR3 comprises 12 residues. Germline CDR1 reads KGHSH; CDR2 reads LQKENI. CDR3 coding DNA: TGTGCCAGCTCAGAGGCAAATTCACCCCTCCACTTT. Translated, it gives CASSEANSPLHF.

This clonotype was recorded only once. This sequence joins TRBV5-1 and TRBJ2-3; 9 bases line up with TRBD2. This CDR3 comprises 15 residues. V lost 5 bases, J lost 5 bases, and 9 bases stayed unmatched. Germline loops: CDR1 SGHRS, CDR2 YFSETQ. The CDR3 protein is CASRLAGGRGDTQYF. Here the CDR3 DNA reads TGCGCCAGCAGACTAGCGGGCGGACGTGGAGATACGCAGTATTTT.

V gene TRBV12-3 or TRBV12-4 combines with J gene TRBJ2-3; no clear D gene. Deletions cut 5 bases from V and 0 bases from J, with 6 bases between. The CDR3 is 13 amino acids. CDR3 in DNA: TGTGCCAGCAGTACACTTAGCACAGATACGCAGTATTTT. It encodes CASSTLSTDTQYF.

The chain employs TRBV20-1 and TRBJ2-2, with TRBD1 matching 8 bases. Losses at the gene ends were 3 bases for V and 0 bases for J; bases not matched to a gene: 6. Germline values: CDR1 DFQATT, CDR2 SNEGSKA (reference sequence). The length of the CDR3 is 16 residues. The CDR3, as DNA: TGCAGTGCTAGGGTCCAGGGGGCCCCGAACACCGGGGAGCTGTTTTTT. The encoded protein is CSARVQGAPNTGELFF.

The chain couples TRBV12-3 or TRBV12-4 to TRBJ1-1, with D unresolved. V lost 3 bases, J lost 0 bases, and 5 bases lay in between. The CDR3 totals 13 residues. The CDR3 coding sequence is TGTGCCAGCAGTTTGGTGATGAACACTGAAGCTTTCTTT. It encodes CASSLVMNTEAFF.

This clonotype was detected only once. The chain links TRBV29-1 to TRBJ2-7; D unclear. Germline CDR1 SQVTM, CDR2 ANQGSEA. V gave up 5 bases and J gave up 0 bases, with 5 bases separating them. The CDR3 consists of 11 residues. The CDR3 bases are TGCAGCGTTTCATACTCCTACGAGCAGTACTTC. Its translation: CSVSYSYEQYF.

CDR3 residues: CASAPWGLANTGELFF. As DNA, the CDR3 is TGTGCTAGTGCCCCCTGGGGACTCGCGAACACCGGGGAGCTGTTTTTT. The chain combines TRBV12-5 with TRBJ2-2; TRBD2 is a possible D gene (6 bases). The CDR3 has 16 residues. Germline CDR1 and CDR2: LGHNT and FRNRAP. V lost 7 bases and J lost 0, with 15 bases in between.

The V gene is TRBV29-1, the J gene TRBJ2-1, with 8 bases fitting TRBD1. Germline trimming cut 3 bases from V and 2 bases from J; bases unmatched to any gene: 9. Germline CDR1 is SQVTM and CDR2 is ANQGSEA. The CDR3 runs 16 residues. The CDR3 loop is CSVEPQGAWAYNEQFF. The CDR3 nucleotides are TGCAGCGTTGAGCCCCAGGGGGCATGGGCCTACAATGAGCAGTTCTTC.

This chain connects TRBV5-4 to TRBJ2-2; D may be TRBD1 (6 bases). The CDR3 sequence is 14 residues long. Germline CDR1 and CDR2: SGHNT and YYREEE (reference sequence). The V gene lost 1 base and the J gene lost 9 bases, with 13 bases spanning the gap. The CDR3 DNA is TGTGCCAGCAGCTTGTATGGGGGCAGACGGGAGCTGTTTTTT. It codes for CASSLYGGRRELFF.

The chain couples TRBV5-1 to TRBJ2-1; D gene ambiguous. Trimming left V 5 bases short and J 2 bases short, with 11 bases between. Germline CDR1 is SGHRS and CDR2 is YFSETQ. This CDR3 is 14 amino acids long. The CDR3 spells CASSNIGPYNEQFF. CDR3 nucleotide sequence: TGCGCCAGCAGTAACATAGGCCCCTACAATGAGCAGTTCTTC.

The J gene is TRBJ2-3, the V gene TRBV3-1; D ambiguous. Per germline, CDR1 LGHDT and CDR2 YNNKEL (reference sequence). V lost 4 bases, J lost 6 bases, and 20 bases lay in between. This CDR3 has 16 amino acids. The CDR3 nucleotides are TGTGCCAGCAGCCGCGGCGCCGGTTTGGGGTTCGATACGCAGTATTTT. This encodes CASSRGAGLGFDTQYF.

This chain joins TRBV5-1 and TRBJ1-1, with D perhaps matching TRBD1 (5 bases). Per germline, CDR1 SGHRS and CDR2 YFSETQ. This CDR3 has 14 amino acids. Trimming took off 6 bases at V and 0 bases at J, with 12 bases between the two ends. The CDR3 sequence is CASTEGPMNTEAFF. CDR3 sequence (DNA): TGCGCCAGCACCGAGGGACCGATGAACACTGAAGCTTTCTTT.

The V call is TRBV2, the J call TRBJ2-2; TRBD2 aligns across 10 bases. V shed 3 bases and J 7 bases; nucleotides not matched to a gene: 8. CDR1 SNHLY and CDR2 FYNNEI come from the germline V gene. The CDR3 loop spans 16 amino acids. CDR3 sequence (DNA): TGTGCCAGCAGTGAGCTTCTAGCGGGGGTAGGCGGGGAGCTGTTTTTT. Encoded protein: CASSELLAGVGGELFF. The variable domain in full, with the rest retrieved from reference TRBV2 and TRBJ2-2, is EPEVTQTPSHQVTQMGQEVILRCVPISNHLYFYWYRQILGQKVEFLVSFYNNEISEKSEIFDDQFSVERPDGSNFTLKIRSTKLEDSAMYFCASSELLAGVGGELFFGEGSRLTVL.